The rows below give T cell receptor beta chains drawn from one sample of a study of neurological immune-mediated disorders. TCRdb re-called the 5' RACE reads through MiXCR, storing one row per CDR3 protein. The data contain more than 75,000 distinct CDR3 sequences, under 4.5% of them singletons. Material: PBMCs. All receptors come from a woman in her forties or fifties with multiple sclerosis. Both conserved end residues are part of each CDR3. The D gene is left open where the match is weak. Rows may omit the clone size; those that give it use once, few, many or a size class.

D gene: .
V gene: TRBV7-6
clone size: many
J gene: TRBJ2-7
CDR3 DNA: TGTGCCAGCAGCTCCAGACAGTTGGAGGAGCAGTACTTC
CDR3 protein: CASSSRQLEEQYF

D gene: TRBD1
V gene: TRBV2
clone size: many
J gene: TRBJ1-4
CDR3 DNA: TGTGCCAGCAGCGCCGGGACAGGGGGCGTTAATGAAAAACTGTTTTTT
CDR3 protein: CASSAGTGGVNEKLFF

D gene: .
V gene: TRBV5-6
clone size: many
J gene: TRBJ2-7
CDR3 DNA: TGTGCCAGCAGCTTCCCAGGGAAGTACGAGCAGTACTTC
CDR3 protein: CASSFPGKYEQYF

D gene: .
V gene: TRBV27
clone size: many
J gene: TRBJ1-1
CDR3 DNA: TGTGCCAGCAGTTTAAAGGGTGGTACTGAAGCTTTCTTT
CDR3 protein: CASSLKGGTEAFF

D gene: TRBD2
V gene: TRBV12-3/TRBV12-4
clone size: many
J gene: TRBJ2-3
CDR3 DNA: TGTGCCAGCAGTATTAGCGGGGCCCCGTCAGATACGCAGTATTTT
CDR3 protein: CASSISGAPSDTQYF

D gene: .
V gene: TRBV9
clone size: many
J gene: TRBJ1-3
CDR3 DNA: TGTGCCAGCACCCTATTCCCGGGAAGCGAGTCTGGAAACACCATATATTTT
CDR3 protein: CASTLFPGSESGNTIYF

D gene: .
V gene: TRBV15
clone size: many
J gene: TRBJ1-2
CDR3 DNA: TGTGCCACCAGCGATTCGGGGTGGCCCTATGGCTACACCTTC
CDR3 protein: CATSDSGWPYGYTF

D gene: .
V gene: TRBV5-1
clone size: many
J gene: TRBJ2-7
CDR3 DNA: TGCGCCAGCAGCTGGTCAGGGAGGACGTCCTACGAGCAGTACTTC
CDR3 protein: CASSWSGRTSYEQYF

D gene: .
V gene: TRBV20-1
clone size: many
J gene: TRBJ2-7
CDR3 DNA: TGCAGTGCTAGAACACCTAACTCCTACGAGCAGTACTTC
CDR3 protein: CSARTPNSYEQYF

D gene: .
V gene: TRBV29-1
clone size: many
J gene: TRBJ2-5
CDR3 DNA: TGCAGCGGCGAGGTGCGTGAGACCCAGTACTTC
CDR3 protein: CSGEVRETQYF

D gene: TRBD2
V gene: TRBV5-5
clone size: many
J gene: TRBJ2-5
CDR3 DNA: TGTGCCAGCAGCCTAGGACTAGCGGCCGGCGGAGAGACCCAGTACTTC
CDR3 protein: CASSLGLAAGGETQYF

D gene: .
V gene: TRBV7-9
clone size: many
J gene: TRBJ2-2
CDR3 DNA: TGTGCCAGCAGCTTAGACAGGGACACCGGGGAGCTGTTTTTT
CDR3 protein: CASSLDRDTGELFF

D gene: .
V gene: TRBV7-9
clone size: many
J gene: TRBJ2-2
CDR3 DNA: TGTGCCAGCAGCCCCGAATCTCCGAACACCGGGGAGCTGTTTTTT
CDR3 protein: CASSPESPNTGELFF

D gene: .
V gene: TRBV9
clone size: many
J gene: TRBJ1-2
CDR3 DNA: TGTGCCAGCAGGACAGGACTCTATGGCTACACCTTC
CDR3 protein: CASRTGLYGYTF

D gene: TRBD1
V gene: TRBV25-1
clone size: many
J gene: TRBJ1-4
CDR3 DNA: TGTGCCAGCAGTGAAGGGACAGGGCTGTCTAATGAAAAACTGTTTTTT
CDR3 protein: CASSEGTGLSNEKLFF

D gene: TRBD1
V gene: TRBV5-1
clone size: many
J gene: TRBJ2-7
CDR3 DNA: TGCGCCAGCAGCCAGGGACAGGGGGCTAGTAAGCAGTACTTC
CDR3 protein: CASSQGQGASKQYF

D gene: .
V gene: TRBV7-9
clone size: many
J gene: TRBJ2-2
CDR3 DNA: TGTGCCAGCACCGTTGGGGGTGAGAGCACCGGGGAGCTGTTTTTT
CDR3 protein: CASTVGGESTGELFF

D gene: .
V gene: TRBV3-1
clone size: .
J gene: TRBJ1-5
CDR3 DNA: TGTGCCAGCAGCCAGGACAGTGATCAGCCCCAGCATTTT
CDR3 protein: CASSQDSDQPQHF

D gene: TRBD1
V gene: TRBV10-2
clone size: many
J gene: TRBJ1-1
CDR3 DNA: TGCGCCAGCAGTGAGGACAGGGCGACTGAAGCTTTCTTT
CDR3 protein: CASSEDRATEAFF

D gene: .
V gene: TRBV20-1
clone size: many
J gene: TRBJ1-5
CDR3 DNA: TGCAGTGCTAGGGGAGCGGGGAATCAGCCCCAGCATTTT
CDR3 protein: CSARGAGNQPQHF

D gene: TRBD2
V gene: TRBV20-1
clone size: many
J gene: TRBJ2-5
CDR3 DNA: TGCAGTGCCATTGGACTAGCGGGGACACAAGAGACCCAGTACTTC
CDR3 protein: CSAIGLAGTQETQYF

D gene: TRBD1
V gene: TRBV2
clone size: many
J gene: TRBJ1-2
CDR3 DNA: TGTGCCAGCAGTCCGACAGGGGACAACTATGGCTACACCTTC
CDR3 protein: CASSPTGDNYGYTF

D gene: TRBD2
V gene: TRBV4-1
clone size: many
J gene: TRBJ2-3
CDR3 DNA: TGCGCCAGCAGCCAAGAGCGACTAGCGGGGGGATATAGCACAGATACGCAGTATTTT
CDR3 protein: CASSQERLAGGYSTDTQYF

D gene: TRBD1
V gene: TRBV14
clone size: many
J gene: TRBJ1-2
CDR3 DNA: TGTGCCAGCAGCCAACTCCGGACAGGGGGCGCCTATGGCTACACCTTC
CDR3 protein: CASSQLRTGGAYGYTF

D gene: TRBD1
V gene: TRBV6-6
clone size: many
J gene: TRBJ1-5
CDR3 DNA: TGTGCCAGCAGTAAAAAATCAGGGGGCGGTTACAATCAGCCCCAGCATTTT
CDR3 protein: CASSKKSGGGYNQPQHF

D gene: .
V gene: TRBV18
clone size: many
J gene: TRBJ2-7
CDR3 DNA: TGTGCCAGCTCACCTAGGACGGAGGCCTACGAGCAGTACTTC
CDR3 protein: CASSPRTEAYEQYF

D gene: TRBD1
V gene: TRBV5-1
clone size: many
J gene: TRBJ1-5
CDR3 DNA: TGCGCCAGCAGCACGGACAGGGATCAGCCCCAGCATTTT
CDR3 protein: CASSTDRDQPQHF

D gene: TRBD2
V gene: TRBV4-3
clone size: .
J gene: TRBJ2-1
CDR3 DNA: TGCGCCAGCAGCTCGACTAGCGGGGGACGACTTGGCAATGAGCAGTTCTTC
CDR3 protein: CASSSTSGGRLGNEQFF

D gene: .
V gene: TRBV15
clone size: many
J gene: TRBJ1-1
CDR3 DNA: TGTGCCACCAGCTTACGCCGGGGGAACACTGAAGCTTTCTTT
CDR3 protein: CATSLRRGNTEAFF

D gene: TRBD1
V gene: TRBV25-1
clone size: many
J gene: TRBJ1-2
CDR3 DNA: TGTGCCAGCAGTGAAGGCCAGGGGGGCCATGGCTACACCTTC
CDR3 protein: CASSEGQGGHGYTF

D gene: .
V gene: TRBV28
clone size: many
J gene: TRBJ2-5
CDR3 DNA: TGTGCCAGCAGTTCCGAGGGAATCCTCCAAGAGACCCAGTACTTC
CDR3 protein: CASSSEGILQETQYF

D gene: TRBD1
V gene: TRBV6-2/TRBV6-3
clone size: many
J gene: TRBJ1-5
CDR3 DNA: TGTGCCAGCAGATCGACAGGGAGAGGGCAGCCCCAGCATTTT
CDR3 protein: CASRSTGRGQPQHF

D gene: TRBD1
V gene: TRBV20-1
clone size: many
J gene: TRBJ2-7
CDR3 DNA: TGCAGTGCTAGAGACAGGGGGATTTACGAGCAGTACTTC
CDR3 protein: CSARDRGIYEQYF

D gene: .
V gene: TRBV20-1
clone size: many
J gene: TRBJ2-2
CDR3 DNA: TGTCCGGGGGGCGCCGGGGAGCTGTTTTTT
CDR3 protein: CPGGAGELFF

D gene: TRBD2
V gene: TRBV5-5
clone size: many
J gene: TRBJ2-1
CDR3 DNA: TGTGCCAGCAGCTTGACCCTCGGCGGGGGGAATTACAATGAGCAGTTCTTC
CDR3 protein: CASSLTLGGGNYNEQFF

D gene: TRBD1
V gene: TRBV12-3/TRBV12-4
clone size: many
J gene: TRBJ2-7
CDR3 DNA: TGTGCCAGCAGTTTTCGTGACAGGGGCCTCTACGAGCAGTACTTC
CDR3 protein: CASSFRDRGLYEQYF

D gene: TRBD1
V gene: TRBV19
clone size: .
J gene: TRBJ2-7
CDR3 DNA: TGTGCCAGTAGTACCCGTGACAGGGCCCACTACGAGCAGTACTTC
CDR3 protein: CASSTRDRAHYEQYF

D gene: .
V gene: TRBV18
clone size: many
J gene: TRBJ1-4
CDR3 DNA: TGTGCCAGCTCACCACGGACAGTAAATGAAAAACTGTTTTTT
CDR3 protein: CASSPRTVNEKLFF

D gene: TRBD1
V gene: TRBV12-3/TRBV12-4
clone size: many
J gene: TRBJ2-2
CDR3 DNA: TGTGCCAGCAGCGCGGGACAGGGGTTTGTCGGGGAGCTGTTTTTT
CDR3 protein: CASSAGQGFVGELFF

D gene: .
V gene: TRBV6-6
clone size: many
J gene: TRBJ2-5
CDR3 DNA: TGTGCCAGCAGTTACGACACGTCCCAAGAGACCCAGTACTTC
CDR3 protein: CASSYDTSQETQYF

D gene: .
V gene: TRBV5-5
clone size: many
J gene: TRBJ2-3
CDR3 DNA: TGTGCCAGCAGCTCGCAGGGTCAGGATACGCAGTATTTT
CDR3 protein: CASSSQGQDTQYF

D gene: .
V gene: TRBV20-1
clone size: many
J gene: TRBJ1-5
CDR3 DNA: TGCAGTGCTAGCCCCGCGAACAATCAGCCCCAGCATTTT
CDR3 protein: CSASPANNQPQHF

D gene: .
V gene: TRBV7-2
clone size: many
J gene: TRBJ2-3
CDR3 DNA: TGTGCCAGCAGCCCACAACCCATGTATAGCACAGATACGCAGTATTTT
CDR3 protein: CASSPQPMYSTDTQYF

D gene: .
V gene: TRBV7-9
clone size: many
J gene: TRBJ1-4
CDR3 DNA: TGTGCCAGCAGCTTGGGACAACGTACTGAAAAACTGTTTTTT
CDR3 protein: CASSLGQRTEKLFF

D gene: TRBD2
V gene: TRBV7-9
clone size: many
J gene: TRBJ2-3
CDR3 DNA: TGTGCCAGCAGCTTAGAGGCGGGAAAGAGCGGGGCCTCCACAGATACGCAGTATTTT
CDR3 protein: CASSLEAGKSGASTDTQYF

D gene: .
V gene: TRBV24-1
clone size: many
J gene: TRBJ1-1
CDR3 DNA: TGTGCCACCAGTGACTCGACAGGGAACACTGAAGCTTTCTTT
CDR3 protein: CATSDSTGNTEAFF

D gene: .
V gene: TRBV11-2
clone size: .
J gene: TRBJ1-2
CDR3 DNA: TGTGCCAGCAGCTTAGGTCGGGGGTTTGGCTATGGCTACACCTTC
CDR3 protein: CASSLGRGFGYGYTF

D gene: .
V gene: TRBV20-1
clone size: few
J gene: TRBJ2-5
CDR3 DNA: TGCAGTGCTAGAGGAGCTATAGACAGAGCGTACCAAGAGACCCAGTACTTC
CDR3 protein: CSARGAIDRAYQETQYF